The present entry profiles one TCR beta chain with its context. Its antigen remains unknown. Germline V gene sequence: CDR1 SGDLS, CDR2 YYNGEE. Trimming pared 4 bases from V and 4 bases from J, leaving 15 bases between. There are 15 residues in the CDR3. Donors were ostensibly healthy at sampling, although undocumented immune exposures were probable. Primers included in the PCR were 60 Vbeta and 13 Jbeta primers. Clones were read by immunoSEQ multiplex PCR, and TCRdb kept only the in-frame ones, dropping some. The table has roughly 160,000 clones, around 77% seen once; the top ten hold approximately 1.8%. The data originate from a study of cytomegalovirus exposure and HLA in healthy donors. Study outcomes and limitations: The study reported that TCR beta sequences accurately predicted HLA-A and HLA-B alleles in most subjects. Common viral pathogens were later found to be apparently linked to several of the most significant clusters. Information on immune exposure was restricted to one variable (CMV serostatus).

The origin of this receptor is a woman aged 25 to 39 in good health and CMV-seronegative. The sample consisted of PBMCs. The rearrangement links TRBV9 to TRBJ2-1; D not resolved. CDR3 bases: TGTGCCAGCAGCCCCACCTCAAAACAATACAATGAGCAGTTCTTC. Translating it yields CASSPTSKQYNEQFF. The variable domain in full, with the rest retrieved from reference TRBV9 and TRBJ2-1, is DSGVTQTPKHLITATGQRVTLRCSPRSGDLSVYWYQQSLDQGLQFLIQYYNGEERAKGNILERFSAQQFPDLHSELNLSSLELGDSALYFCASSPTSKQYNEQFFGPGTRLTVL.